Described below is a single T cell receptor (beta chain) sequence and its context. These data originate in a study of molecular identifiers for immune sequencing clone quantification. MiXCR, applied by TCRdb to the PCR reads, yields one record per CDR3 protein. Here the sample spans under 800,000 distinct CDR3 sequences, 25% being singletons. The ends were cut back, 3 bases at V and 5 bases at J, with 10 bases in the middle. Germline values: CDR1 KGHDR, CDR2 SFDVKD. CDR3 size: 13 residues. Sequenced material: naive CD8+ T cells from blood, with Jurkat cell RNA spiked in. Noted subset: FACS-sorted CD8+CD4-CCR7+CD45RA+ naive T cells. V usage is TRBV24-1 and J usage is TRBJ2-7; D is uncertain. The sequence was obtained from a human donor in good health. Some libraries in this study had Jurkat cell RNA spiked in. The CDR3 coding sequence is TGTGCCACCAGTGATGTGGGTTTCAACGAGCAGTACTTC. Protein product: CATSDVGFNEQYF.